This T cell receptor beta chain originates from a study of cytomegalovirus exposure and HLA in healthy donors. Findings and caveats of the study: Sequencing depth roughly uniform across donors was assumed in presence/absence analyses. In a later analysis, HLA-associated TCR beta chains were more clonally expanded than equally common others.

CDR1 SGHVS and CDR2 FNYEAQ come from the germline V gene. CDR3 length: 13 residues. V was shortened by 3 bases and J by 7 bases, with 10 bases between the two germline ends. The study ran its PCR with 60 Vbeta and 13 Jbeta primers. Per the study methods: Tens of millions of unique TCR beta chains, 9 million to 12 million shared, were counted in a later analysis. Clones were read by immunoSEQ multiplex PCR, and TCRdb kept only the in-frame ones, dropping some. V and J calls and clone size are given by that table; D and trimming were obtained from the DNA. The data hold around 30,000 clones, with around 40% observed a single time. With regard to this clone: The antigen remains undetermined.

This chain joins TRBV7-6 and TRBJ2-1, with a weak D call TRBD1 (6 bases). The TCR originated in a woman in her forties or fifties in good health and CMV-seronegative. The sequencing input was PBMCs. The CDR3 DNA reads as TGTGCCAGCAGCTTCACAGGGACGAATGAGCAGTTCTTC. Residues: CASSFTGTNEQFF.